This T cell receptor (beta chain) was profiled in a study of T cell repertoires in cytomegalovirus infection. At the level of the study: The authors used CMV epitopes that were HLA-C-restricted (recently identified) and HLA-B-restricted (well studied). Both a matching HLA type and CMV infection were indicated by public TCR beta signatures.

TCRdb used MiXCR to reprocess the reads, holding one entry per CDR3 protein. This sample has 900,000 to 950,000 distinct CDR3 sequences, with roughly 31% found just once. Whole-study results and caveats: HLA-C-restricted CMV-specific TCR beta clonotypes were dominant in the ex vivo response.

CDR3 length equals 10 residues. Trimming shortened V by 5 bases and J by 11 bases, and 9 bases separated the two germline ends. This clonotype has just a few counts. Antigen specificity is unknown. Sample: cultured CD8+ T cells from PBMCs, taken from culture after CMV antigen stimulation. The clonotype comes from a human donor in good health (CMV status not recorded). Some clones in this sample may be carry-over from other donors' samples. The chain combines TRBV12-3 or TRBV12-4 with TRBJ1-1; D remains unclear. DNA for the CDR3: TGTGCCAGCAGTCCACTACCCGCTTTCTTT. It yields the protein CASSPLPAFF.